These T cell receptor beta chains were read from a single sample in a study of control samples from healthy donors and cancer patients. Profiled with immunoSEQ multiplex PCR; TCRdb holds only in-frame clones, not every one. The sample has about 220,000 clones; about 95% are singletons. Material for sequencing was blood. The source is a man aged 50 to 59 in good health. The CDR3 runs from the conserved cysteine through the conserved F or W. Fields, in order: clone size, D gene, J gene, V gene, CDR3 DNA, CDR3 protein. D genes are given only for firm matches. Size is omitted from some rows. Given values are once, few, many or a class for expanded clones.

NA,TRBD2,TRBJ2-5,TRBV28,TGTGCCAGCAGTTTAAGTAGCGGGGGGCCGGGGTTTGGGACCCAGTACTTC,CASSLSSGGPGFGTQYF
NA,TRBD2,TRBJ2-5,TRBV11-2,TGTGCCAGCAGCTTGGGACTAGCGGGGGGGCTACAAGAGACCCAGTACTTC,CASSLGLAGGLQETQYF
NA,TRBD1,TRBJ1-5,TRBV19,TGTGCCAGTAGCGAGAACATATTCTGGGACAGTAATCAGCCCCAGCATTTT,CASSENIFWDSNQPQHF
NA,NA,TRBJ2-5,TRBV5-4,TGTGCCAGCAGCTTAGGTGAGGAGGCCCGGGAGACCCAGTACTTC,CASSLGEEARETQYF
NA,NA,TRBJ1-5,TRBV2,TGTGCCAGCAGTGTCTCGTTAAGCAATCAGCCCCAGCATTTT,CASSVSLSNQPQHF
NA,NA,TRBJ2-2,TRBV9,TGTGCCAGCAGGTGGAGCAACACCGGGGAGCTGTTTTTT,CASRWSNTGELFF
NA,NA,TRBJ2-5,TRBV13,TGTGCCAGCAGCTCTCGGATGCGGGAGACCCAGTACTTC,CASSSRMRETQYF
NA,NA,TRBJ1-2,TRBV18,TGTGCCAGCTCACCACAAGGGACCCAGGGAGGCTACACCTTC,CASSPQGTQGGYTF
NA,NA,TRBJ1-4,TRBV9,TGTGCCAGCAGCGCACGACACATTGCAACTAATGAAAAACTGTTTTTT,CASSARHIATNEKLFF
NA,TRBD2,TRBJ2-5,TRBV5-1,TGCGCCAGCAGCCGCGGACTAGCGGGGGATGAGACCCAGTACTTC,CASSRGLAGDETQYF
NA,NA,TRBJ1-3,TRBV3-1/TRBV3-2,TGTGCCAGCAGCCCTAGACTGGCCTCTGGAAACACCATATATTTT,CASSPRLASGNTIYF
NA,NA,TRBJ1-1,TRBV4-1,TGCGCCAGCAGCCAGGTAATTGGCACTGAAGCTTTCTTT,CASSQVIGTEAFF
NA,NA,TRBJ1-2,TRBV6-2/TRBV6-3,TGTGCCAGCAGTTACCTCCCGGCAGCCGATTATGGCTACACCTTC,CASSYLPAADYGYTF
once,NA,TRBJ1-4,TRBV27,TGTGCCAGCAGTTTTTCCTGGGCGAGGTCTAATGAAAAACTGTTTTTT,CASSFSWARSNEKLFF
NA,NA,TRBJ1-6,TRBV6-6,TGTGCCAGCAGTTCGGGGGGTGTACGGTCACCCCTCCACTTT,CASSSGGVRSPLHF
once,NA,TRBJ1-5,TRBV6-5,TGTGCCAGCACCCAACAGGGCGGGAATCAGCCCCAGCATTTT,CASTQQGGNQPQHF
NA,NA,TRBJ2-7,TRBV5-1,TGCGCCAGCAGCTATGCAGGGGGAGGGGGCATCAACGAGCAGTACTTC,CASSYAGGGGINEQYF
NA,NA,TRBJ1-6,TRBV6-5,TGTGCCAGCAGTTACGGCCGTACCAATTCACCCCTCCACTTT,CASSYGRTNSPLHF
NA,NA,TRBJ1-1,TRBV7-3,TGTGCCAGCAGCCTCAGACAGAACACTGAAGCTTTCTTT,CASSLRQNTEAFF
NA,NA,TRBJ1-6,TRBV19,TGTGCCAGTAAAGGGGTAGGGACCTATAATTCACCCCTCCACTTT,CASKGVGTYNSPLHF
NA,TRBD1,TRBJ1-1,TRBV5-1,TGCGCCAGCAGCCGGGACAGGGGAAACACTGAAGCTTTCTTT,CASSRDRGNTEAFF
NA,NA,TRBJ1-1,TRBV5-1,TGCGCCAGCAGCTTAGCGGGCCGGACTGAAGCTTTCTTT,CASSLAGRTEAFF
NA,NA,TRBJ1-3,TRBV7-2,TGTGCCAGCAGCTCACAGACTGGAAACACCATATATTTT,CASSSQTGNTIYF
NA,NA,TRBJ2-3,TRBV28,TGTGCCAGCAGGAGAGGGGGGGCCGTAAACACAGATACGCAGTATTTT,CASRRGGAVNTDTQYF
NA,NA,TRBJ2-6,TRBV28,TGTGCCAGTCACCGGGACGGAAACTCTGGGGCCAACGTCCTGACTTTC,CASHRDGNSGANVLTF
NA,NA,TRBJ1-3,TRBV30,TGTGCCTGGAGTCCCGCCCTGACAGGTGGTGCGGACACCATATATTTT,CAWSPALTGGADTIYF
few,TRBD1,TRBJ2-1,TRBV19,TGTGCCAGTAGTTCCCGGGACAGGGGCCCTGAGCAGTTCTTC,CASSSRDRGPEQFF
NA,NA,TRBJ1-5,TRBV27,TGTGCCAGCAGTTTGAGTGGGGCAGCAGTCCAGCCCCAGCATTTT,CASSLSGAAVQPQHF
NA,NA,TRBJ2-1,TRBV11-2,TGTGCCAGCAGCCTTAGTATCCGGGGCGATGAGCAGTTCTTC,CASSLSIRGDEQFF
NA,TRBD1,TRBJ1-2,TRBV6-5,TGTGCCAGCAGTTACGGGACAGACCCTAGGCGTTACGGCTACACCTTC,CASSYGTDPRRYGYTF
NA,TRBD2,TRBJ2-2,TRBV7-3,TGTGCCAGCGCACCGGGGGGGCCTGCCGGGGAGCTGTTTTTT,CASAPGGPAGELFF
NA,NA,TRBJ2-3,TRBV9,TGTGCCAGCAGCGCGGGGACAAAAACAGATACGCAGTATTTT,CASSAGTKTDTQYF
NA,TRBD1,TRBJ2-5,TRBV5-1,TGCGCCAGCAGCCCCGGGACAGGCCAAGAGACCCAGTACTTC,CASSPGTGQETQYF
NA,TRBD1,TRBJ1-2,TRBV6-5,TGTGCCAGCGTCGGGACAGTTCAATATGGCTACACCTTC,CASVGTVQYGYTF
NA,NA,TRBJ1-5,TRBV28,TGTGCCAGCAGCTCCGTGAGTGGGCATGAGTATGGCAATCAGCCCCAGCATTTT,CASSSVSGHEYGNQPQHF
NA,NA,TRBJ1-3,TRBV18,TGTGCCAGCAAACCAACCCAGGGCTCTGGAAACACCATATATTTT,CASKPTQGSGNTIYF
NA,NA,TRBJ1-1,TRBV20-1,TGCAGTGCTAGTGGGATAGCGGGCCTGGAGGCTTTCTTT,CSASGIAGLEAFF
NA,NA,TRBJ1-4,TRBV11-2,TGTGCCAGCAGCTTGGTAGCAACTAATGAAAAACTGTTTTTT,CASSLVATNEKLFF
NA,NA,TRBJ2-7,TRBV19,TGTGCCAGTAGTATAGCTGGGGTCGAGCAGTACTTC,CASSIAGVEQYF
NA,NA,TRBJ1-6,TRBV6-1,TGTGCCAGCAGTGAAGCGCGGCAGCCCAATTCACCCCTCCACTTT,CASSEARQPNSPLHF
NA,NA,TRBJ1-1,TRBV28,TGTGCCAGCAGTTTACGCCAGGAGGCTGAAGCTTTCTTT,CASSLRQEAEAFF
NA,NA,TRBJ1-2,TRBV28,TGTGCCAGCAGCCCCCGAGGGGTCTTGGATGGCTACACCTTC,CASSPRGVLDGYTF
once,NA,TRBJ2-3,TRBV7-9,TGTGCCAGCAGCTTAGAGGAAGATACGCAGTATTTT,CASSLEEDTQYF
NA,NA,TRBJ2-3,TRBV9,TGTGCCAGCAGCGTCGCGGCGGAAGATACGCAGTATTTT,CASSVAAEDTQYF
NA,NA,TRBJ2-5,TRBV20-1,TGCAGTGCTAGTGTGGTTGAGACCCAGTACTTC,CSASVVETQYF